The present TCR beta chain was sequenced within a study of T-cell reconstitution after alpha-beta-depleted transplantation in children. Comments on this clonotype: What it binds is not known.

Findings and caveats of the study: T-cell counts and diversity at one year post-transplant came mainly from newly produced T cells. In patients about two months after transplant, alpha-beta T cells reportedly arose from several hundred expanded graft clones.

Preparation of the TCRbeta library involved a method that used unique molecular identifiers. TCRdb re-called the PCR reads with MiXCR, one entry per CDR3 protein. Among around 60,000 distinct CDR3 sequences listed, approximately 43% were seen once. The sequence was obtained from a male patient younger than 18 who had a stem cell transplant for acute lymphoblastic leukemia, so the T cells may come from the graft donor. Sequenced material: PBMCs, mostly from graft donor cells, taken 360 days after TCRalphabeta/CD19-depleted stem cell transplant.

CDR3 residues: CASIVRETGELFF. The CDR3 DNA follows: TGTGCCAGCATAGTCCGGGAGACCGGGGAGCTGTTTTTT. The V gene is TRBV27, the J gene TRBJ2-2, with a weak D call TRBD2 (6 bases). V was pared by 7 bases and J by 5 bases, with 11 bases between. The CDR3 covers 13 residues. Germline V gene sequence: CDR1 MNHEY, CDR2 SMNVEV (reference sequence).